A selection of T cell receptor beta chains follows, all from one sample in a study of response to subunit inactivated influenza vaccine. MiXCR, run by TCRdb on the RT-PCR reads, gives a single entry per CDR3 protein. The sample records a few hundred thousand distinct CDR3 sequences, approximately 11% being singletons. These data are also associated with another study on T cells expressing NK-cell markers.

The sequencing used PBMCs from blood, collected on the day of vaccination. The source of these receptors is a man between 45 and 60 years old who received an inactivated influenza vaccine. CDR3s include the opening cysteine and the closing phenylalanine or tryptophan. Each record gives: CDR3 DNA, CDR3 protein, D gene, clone size, J gene, V gene. D genes are given only for firm matches. Some rows have no size entry. The others give once, few or many, or a class for an expanded clone.

CDR3 DNA: TGCAGCGCCCCCCCCAGGGATGGCCCCTACAATGAGCAGTTCTTC; CDR3 protein: CSAPPRDGPYNEQFF; D gene: .; clone size: .; J gene: TRBJ2-1; V gene: TRBV29-1
CDR3 DNA: TGTGCCAGCAGCTTAGGCTCCTCGCGTTACACAGATACGCAGTATTTT; CDR3 protein: CASSLGSSRYTDTQYF; D gene: .; clone size: .; J gene: TRBJ2-3; V gene: TRBV11-2
CDR3 DNA: TGTGCCAGCAGTAGCGGACAGGGCGGCTCCTACGAGCAGTACTTC; CDR3 protein: CASSSGQGGSYEQYF; D gene: TRBD1; clone size: many; J gene: TRBJ2-7; V gene: TRBV27
CDR3 DNA: TGTGCCACCAGTGATTCAGTTATGAAAGTCTACAATGAGCAGTTCTTC; CDR3 protein: CATSDSVMKVYNEQFF; D gene: .; clone size: .; J gene: TRBJ2-1; V gene: TRBV24-1
CDR3 DNA: TGCGCCAGCAGCTCGGGACTAGCGGGAGGGCCTGGTACAGATACGCAGTATTTT; CDR3 protein: CASSSGLAGGPGTDTQYF; D gene: TRBD2; clone size: .; J gene: TRBJ2-3; V gene: TRBV5-1
CDR3 DNA: TGCAGTGGCAGGCGCAGGGGGCGATCAGAGACCCAGTACTTC; CDR3 protein: CSGRRRGRSETQYF; D gene: TRBD1; clone size: few; J gene: TRBJ2-5; V gene: TRBV20-1
CDR3 DNA: TGTGCCAGCAGCGAGGACAGGGGGCAGGACTATGGCTACACCTTC; CDR3 protein: CASSEDRGQDYGYTF; D gene: TRBD1; clone size: few; J gene: TRBJ1-2; V gene: TRBV11-2
CDR3 DNA: TGTGCCATCAGTGAATCGACTAGCGCCTTCCAAGAGACCCAGTACTTC; CDR3 protein: CAISESTSAFQETQYF; D gene: TRBD2; clone size: few; J gene: TRBJ2-5; V gene: TRBV10-3
CDR3 DNA: TGTGCCAGCAGTTTACAACAGGGGTGGTATGAGCAGTTCTTC; CDR3 protein: CASSLQQGWYEQFF; D gene: TRBD1; clone size: .; J gene: TRBJ2-1; V gene: TRBV28
CDR3 DNA: TGTGCCACCAGCAGACACATAGACATCGCAACTAATGAAAAACTGTTTTTT; CDR3 protein: CATSRHIDIATNEKLFF; D gene: .; clone size: .; J gene: TRBJ1-4; V gene: TRBV15
CDR3 DNA: TGTGCCAGCAGCCAAGATCTTGGAGCGAGCGGGAGACCCACCGGGGAGCTGTTTTTT; CDR3 protein: CASSQDLGASGRPTGELFF; D gene: TRBD2; clone size: .; J gene: TRBJ2-2; V gene: TRBV3-1
CDR3 DNA: TGCGCCAGCAGCCAGTCTAGCGGGACGGCAGATACGCAGTATTTT; CDR3 protein: CASSQSSGTADTQYF; D gene: TRBD2; clone size: few; J gene: TRBJ2-3; V gene: TRBV4-3
CDR3 DNA: TGCAGTGCTAGACTAGCGGGAGCTACCTACGAGCAGTACTTC; CDR3 protein: CSARLAGATYEQYF; D gene: TRBD2; clone size: many; J gene: TRBJ2-7; V gene: TRBV20-1
CDR3 DNA: TGTGCCAGCAGCCGCTCCCCCGTCGGGGTTTTGAATACTGAAGCTTTCTTT; CDR3 protein: CASSRSPVGVLNTEAFF; D gene: .; clone size: few; J gene: TRBJ1-1; V gene: TRBV5-4
CDR3 DNA: TGTGCCAGCTCACCACCGAGAAGCGCGAACACCGGGGAGCTGTTTTTT; CDR3 protein: CASSPPRSANTGELFF; D gene: .; clone size: few; J gene: TRBJ2-2; V gene: TRBV18
CDR3 DNA: TGTGCCAGCTCACCTCCCGGGTCCGCGCGAAGCACAGATACGCAGTATTTT; CDR3 protein: CASSPPGSARSTDTQYF; D gene: .; clone size: many; J gene: TRBJ2-3; V gene: TRBV18
CDR3 DNA: TGCGCCAGCAGCCAAGATCGAAGCAGCGGGGAGCTGTTTTTT; CDR3 protein: CASSQDRSSGELFF; D gene: .; clone size: .; J gene: TRBJ2-2; V gene: TRBV4-3
CDR3 DNA: TGCAGTGCTATATCGGGGGAGACCCAGTACTTC; CDR3 protein: CSAISGETQYF; D gene: .; clone size: .; J gene: TRBJ2-5; V gene: TRBV20-1
CDR3 DNA: TGCGCCAGCAGCTTTGGACAGCCCGACGAGCCCCAGCATTTT; CDR3 protein: CASSFGQPDEPQHF; D gene: .; clone size: few; J gene: TRBJ1-5; V gene: TRBV5-1
CDR3 DNA: TGCGCCAGCAGCCAAGTCGACAGGAACTATGGCTACACCTTC; CDR3 protein: CASSQVDRNYGYTF; D gene: .; clone size: .; J gene: TRBJ1-2; V gene: TRBV4-3
CDR3 DNA: TGTGCCAGCAGCTTGAGCGAGGTCGGGGGAGAGACCCAGTACTTC; CDR3 protein: CASSLSEVGGETQYF; D gene: .; clone size: .; J gene: TRBJ2-5; V gene: TRBV5-6
CDR3 DNA: TGTGCCACCAGCAGAGATGTGGCTTCCCCACCCTACGAGCAGTACTTC; CDR3 protein: CATSRDVASPPYEQYF; D gene: .; clone size: .; J gene: TRBJ2-7; V gene: TRBV15
CDR3 DNA: TGTGCCAGCGACACCCAGGGTACCGGGGAGCTGTTTTTT; CDR3 protein: CASDTQGTGELFF; D gene: .; clone size: few; J gene: TRBJ2-2; V gene: TRBV2
CDR3 DNA: TGTGCCACCAGCAGAGACAGGGCCGACGAGCAGTACTTC; CDR3 protein: CATSRDRADEQYF; D gene: .; clone size: .; J gene: TRBJ2-7; V gene: TRBV15
CDR3 DNA: TGTGCCATCAGTGTCAACCCGGGCGACACTGAAGCTTTCTTT; CDR3 protein: CAISVNPGDTEAFF; D gene: .; clone size: .; J gene: TRBJ1-1; V gene: TRBV10-3
CDR3 DNA: TGCGCCAGCAGCGTACGCCAAGAGACCCAGTACTTC; CDR3 protein: CASSVRQETQYF; D gene: .; clone size: few; J gene: TRBJ2-5; V gene: TRBV5-1
CDR3 DNA: TGTGCCAGCAGTTTAGCGGGACCTGTCTCTGGAAACACCATATATTTT; CDR3 protein: CASSLAGPVSGNTIYF; D gene: .; clone size: .; J gene: TRBJ1-3; V gene: TRBV12-3/TRBV12-4
CDR3 DNA: TGTGCCAGCACCACCAGTCAGGGTCTGAACACCGGGGAGCTGTTTTTT; CDR3 protein: CASTTSQGLNTGELFF; D gene: .; clone size: few; J gene: TRBJ2-2; V gene: TRBV27
CDR3 DNA: TGTGCCAGCAGTTTACAGCGCGCCGGGGAGCTGTTTTTT; CDR3 protein: CASSLQRAGELFF; D gene: .; clone size: .; J gene: TRBJ2-2; V gene: TRBV5-4
CDR3 DNA: TGTGCCAGCAGGACAGGGGGCTGGGAGCCCCAGCATTTT; CDR3 protein: CASRTGGWEPQHF; D gene: TRBD1; clone size: few; J gene: TRBJ1-5; V gene: TRBV6-6
CDR3 DNA: TGCAGCGTTGATCGGGACAGAGCCTACAATGAGCAGTTCTTC; CDR3 protein: CSVDRDRAYNEQFF; D gene: TRBD1; clone size: few; J gene: TRBJ2-1; V gene: TRBV29-1
CDR3 DNA: TGTGCCAGCAGTGATCCCGCGGGCGTCGGGGAGACCCAGTACTTC; CDR3 protein: CASSDPAGVGETQYF; D gene: .; clone size: .; J gene: TRBJ2-5; V gene: TRBV2
CDR3 DNA: TGTGCCAGCAGCTTACGACCGGCATCTCGGGGAGAGACCCAGTACTTC; CDR3 protein: CASSLRPASRGETQYF; D gene: .; clone size: few; J gene: TRBJ2-5; V gene: TRBV7-2